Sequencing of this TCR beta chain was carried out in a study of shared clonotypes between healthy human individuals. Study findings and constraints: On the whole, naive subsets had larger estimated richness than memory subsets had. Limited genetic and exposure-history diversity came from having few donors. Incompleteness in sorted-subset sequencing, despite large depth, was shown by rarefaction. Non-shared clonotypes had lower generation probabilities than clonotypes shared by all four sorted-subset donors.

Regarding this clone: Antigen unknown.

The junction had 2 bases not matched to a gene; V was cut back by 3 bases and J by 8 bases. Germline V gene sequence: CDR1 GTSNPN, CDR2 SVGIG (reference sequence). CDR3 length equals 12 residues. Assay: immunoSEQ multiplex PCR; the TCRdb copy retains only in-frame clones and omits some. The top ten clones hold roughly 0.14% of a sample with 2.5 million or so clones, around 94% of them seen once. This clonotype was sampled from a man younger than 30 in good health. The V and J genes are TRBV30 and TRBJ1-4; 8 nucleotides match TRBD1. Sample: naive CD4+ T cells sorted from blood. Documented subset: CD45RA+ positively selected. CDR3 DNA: TGTGCCTGGAGAGGGGACAGGGAAAAACTGTTTTTT. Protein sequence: CAWRGDREKLFF.